Listed here are 17 T cell receptor beta chains from one sample, sequenced in a study of CD8+CD57+ T cells in acquired aplastic anemia. Profiles of TCR beta VDJ and CDR3 were generated from a genomic DNA template. TCRdb re-derived calls from the reads in MiXCR, one entry per CDR3 protein. The sample lists around 200,000 distinct CDR3 sequences; 55% to 65% were seen once. CD8+CD57+ cell expansion, shown by flow cytometry, had occurred in the patients selected for sequencing. Sequenced: sorted CD4+, CD8+, or CD8+CD57+ T cells (not recorded which) from PBMCs. The receptors stem from a human donor with aplastic anemia.

The chain carries TRBV11-2 and TRBJ2-7; tentative D call: TRBD1 (5 bases). The CDR3 contains 14 residues. Trimming cost V 10 bases and J 7 bases, with 23 bases left between them. Germline V lookup: CDR1 SGHAT, CDR2 FQNNGV. The CDR3 region is CATELGQGSWEQYF. Here the CDR3 DNA reads TGTGCCACCGAGCTGGGCCAGGGTAGTTGGGAGCAGTACTTC.

This chain uses TRBV9 with TRBJ1-2, with 8 positions matching TRBD1. V lost 0 bases, J lost 6 bases, and 7 bases stayed unmatched. The CDR3 is 15 residues long. Germline assignment: CDR1 SGDLS and CDR2 YYNGEE. CDR3 in amino acids: CASSVGFGTGDGYTF. In nucleotides, the CDR3 is TGTGCCAGCAGCGTAGGATTTGGGACAGGAGATGGCTACACCTTC.

J is TRBJ2-1 and V is TRBV15, with 14 bases matching TRBD2. Germline CDR1 is LNHNV and CDR2 is YYDKDF (reference sequence). CDR3 length: 14 residues. The J segment lost 9 bases and the V segment lost 3 bases, leaving 1 base of the junction unmatched. This chain's CDR3 is CATSRGTSGGEQFF. DNA for the CDR3: TGTGCCACCAGCAGGGGGACTAGCGGGGGTGAGCAGTTCTTC.

This sequence joins TRBV5-1 and TRBJ1-5; 7 bases are a match to TRBD1. Germline-derived CDR1 and CDR2 are SGHRS and YFSETQ. J lost 4 bases, V lost 0 bases, and 4 bases had no gene match. The CDR3 covers 15 residues. CDR3 DNA sequence: TGCGCCAGCAGCTTGGGTGGACAGGTGAATCAGCCCCAGCATTTT. Translation gives CASSLGGQVNQPQHF.

The chain links TRBV19 to TRBJ2-5; no reliable D call. The CDR3 consists of 14 residues. Germline V CDR1 and CDR2: LNHDA, SQIVND (reference sequence). V dropped 4 bases and J dropped 0 bases, with 9 bases sitting between them. The CDR3 reads CASSNRHYQETQYF. CDR3 nucleotide sequence: TGTGCCAGTAGTAACAGACATTACCAAGAGACCCAGTACTTC.

This clonotype occurred many times. The gene calls are TRBV9 and TRBJ2-7, with a weak D call TRBD1 (5 bases). The V gene lost 2 bases and the J gene lost 7 bases, with 13 bases spanning the gap. CDR1 SGDLS and CDR2 YYNGEE come from the germline V gene. This CDR3 comprises 13 residues. The CDR3 is CASSVEGVLEQYF. CDR3 in DNA: TGTGCCAGCAGCGTCGAAGGGGTTCTGGAGCAGTACTTC.

This chain's CDR3 is CASSPQPFPVGIQYF. The CDR3 nucleotides read TGTGCCAGCAGCCCCCAGCCCTTCCCCGTCGGCATTCAGTACTTC. This chain links TRBV7-3 with TRBJ2-4; D not resolved. Germline V lookup: CDR1 SGHTA, CDR2 FQGTGA. The CDR3 has 15 residues. V lost 5 bases and J 9 bases, leaving 20 bases between the germline ends.

The V gene is TRBV24-1, the J gene TRBJ2-7; the D is unclear. Deletions cut 3 bases from V and 9 bases from J, with 11 bases between. CDR1 and CDR2 from the germline V gene are KGHDR and SFDVKD. This CDR3 comprises 12 residues. CDR3 residues: CATSDPGGGQYF. CDR3 in DNA: TGTGCCACCAGTGATCCGGGTGGCGGGCAGTACTTC.

This sequence joins TRBV12-3 or TRBV12-4 and TRBJ2-7; D could derive from TRBD1 or TRBD2 (5 bases each). The CDR3 extends over 12 amino acids. Deletions cut 7 bases from V and 2 bases from J, with 9 bases between. The CDR3 loop reads CASMGPPYEQYF. CDR3 bases: TGTGCCAGCATGGGACCGCCCTACGAGCAGTACTTC.

This clonotype was observed a handful of times. The J gene is TRBJ2-1, the V gene TRBV15, with D perhaps TRBD1 or TRBD2 (5 bases each). The CDR3 is made up of 11 amino acids. V lost 8 bases and J 11 bases, leaving 13 bases between the germline ends. Per germline, CDR1 LNHNV and CDR2 YYDKDF (reference sequence). DNA for the CDR3: TGTGCCACCTTCCCCTGGGGACAGCAGTTCTTC. Translation: CATFPWGQQFF.

V and J are TRBV15 and TRBJ2-3; perhaps TRBD1 as D (6 bases). Trimming took 0 bases from V and 3 from J, leaving 10 bases between them. The CDR3 is 15 amino acids. Per the germline V gene, CDR1 is LNHNV and CDR2 is YYDKDF (reference sequence). The CDR3 DNA sequence: TGTGCCACCAGCAGAGATGGGCAGGGGACAGATACGCAGTATTTT. Residues: CATSRDGQGTDTQYF.

This clonotype came up many times. The chain employs TRBV2 and TRBJ1-4; 7 nucleotides agree with TRBD1. Germline trimming cut 6 bases from V and 2 bases from J; bases unmatched to any gene: 3. The CDR3 extends over 14 amino acids. Germline CDR1 and CDR2: SNHLY and FYNNEI. CDR3 DNA sequence: TGTGCCAGCAGGAGACAGGGCACTAATGAAAAACTGTTTTTT. It translates to CASRRQGTNEKLFF.

This clonotype has only one observation. The chain recombines TRBV15 with TRBJ2-1, with D perhaps TRBD1 (6 bases). V gave up 3 bases and J gave up 6 bases, with 18 bases separating them. The CDR3 runs 16 residues. Per the germline V gene, CDR1 is LNHNV and CDR2 is YYDKDF (reference sequence). CDR3: CATSSLVTGIPNEQFF. The CDR3 region has the DNA TGTGCCACCAGCAGCCTGGTGACAGGCATCCCCAATGAGCAGTTCTTC.

This chain uses TRBV20-1 with TRBJ2-7, with 8 nucleotides matching TRBD1. The trim removed 2 bases at V and 4 bases at J, leaving 10 bases unmatched. Germline CDR1 reads DFQATT; CDR2 reads SNEGSKA (reference sequence). The CDR3 spans 15 residues. The CDR3 region has the DNA TGCAGTGCTAGACCCTACAGGGGGGAAGTGTACGAGCAGTACTTC. Its translation is CSARPYRGEVYEQYF.

This clonotype was picked up many times. The V gene is TRBV29-1, the J gene TRBJ2-7, with 11 bases identical to TRBD1. Unmatched junction bases numbered 8, after V lost 0 bases and J lost 4 bases. The CDR3 extends over 16 amino acids. Germline V gene data show CDR1 as SQVTM and CDR2 as ANQGSEA. The CDR3 protein is CSVEEGSGQGAYEQYF. The CDR3 DNA is TGCAGCGTTGAAGAGGGTTCCGGACAGGGGGCTTACGAGCAGTACTTC.

The DNA of the CDR3 is TGTGCCAGCAGCCTACCGACAGGGGGCGGCGAGCAGTACTTC. Encoded protein: CASSLPTGGGEQYF. The rearrangement links TRBV7-3 to TRBJ2-7; the match to TRBD1 covers 10 bases. The CDR3 runs to 14 residues. Trimming cost V 5 bases and J 6 bases; bases outside gene matches: 7. Per germline, CDR1 SGHTA and CDR2 FQGTGA.

This clonotype was picked up a small number of times. A read error may produce the germline difference seen at one junction end. The genes are TRBV2 and TRBJ1-1; 9 bases map to TRBD1. The CDR3 has 18 residues. The germline V gene has CDR1 SNHLY and CDR2 FYNNEI. In DNA, the CDR3 is TGTGCCATCAGTGAGTCCCGGGACAGGGTCCGGGGTTCCACTGAAGCTTTCTTT. This encodes CAISESRDRVRGSTEAFF.